One sample yielded the 8 T cell receptor beta chains listed below, sequenced in a study of blood T cell repertoires in COVID-19. Sequencing used immunoSEQ multiplex PCR; TCRdb keeps in-frame clones, though not all of them. The table records around 80,000 clones, about four fifths of them present only once. Sequencing was performed on peripheral blood. The receptors derive from a man older than 75 with acute or convalescent COVID-19.

The chain joins TRBV29-1 to TRBJ1-2, with 9 bases aligning to TRBD1. The CDR3 has 12 residues. Germline V lookup: CDR1 SQVTM, CDR2 ANQGSEA. J was trimmed by 11 bases and V by 3 bases; bases with no gene match: 7. CDR3 nucleotides: TGCAGCGTTGATACAGGGGGCGCGAAGTACACCTTC. This encodes CSVDTGGAKYTF.

This chain joins TRBV4-1 and TRBJ2-2; D remains ambiguous. The CDR3 is 14 amino acids. Germline CDR1 MGHRA, CDR2 YSYEKL. V lost 3 bases and J 7 bases, leaving 12 bases between the germline ends. The CDR3, as DNA: TGCGCCAGCAGCCAGAGTGAGAGGATCGGGGAGCTGTTTTTT. This gives the protein CASSQSERIGELFF.

This chain joins TRBV11-1 and TRBJ2-3; D might be TRBD2 (5 bases). Germline V gives CDR1 SGHAT, CDR2 FQDESV (reference sequence). V was cut by 3 bases and J by 4 bases, with 14 bases left in between. There are 15 residues in the CDR3. The CDR3 sequence is CASSLSGRVADTQYF. The CDR3 DNA sequence: TGTGCCAGCAGCTTGAGCGGACGGGTCGCAGATACGCAGTATTTT.

This chain connects TRBV9 to TRBJ1-4, with 10 bases matching TRBD1. Trimming took 3 bases from V and 8 from J; bases not matched to a gene: 7. The CDR3 spans 15 residues. In germline, CDR1 is SGDLS, CDR2 YYNGEE. CDR3: CASSDTGQGDEKLFF. The CDR3 region has the DNA TGTGCCAGCAGCGACACAGGACAGGGGGACGAAAAACTGTTTTTT.

This chain connects TRBV12-3 or TRBV12-4 to TRBJ1-2, with 8 bases fitting TRBD1. Trimming at V came to 8 bases and at J to 4 bases, leaving 6 bases not matched to a gene. The CDR3 sequence is 13 residues long. The CDR3 bases are TGTGCCAGCTCACGACAGGGGAGCTATGGCTACACCTTC. Translating it yields CASSRQGSYGYTF.

The V and J genes are TRBV9 and TRBJ2-5, with D perhaps matching TRBD2 (5 bases). The CDR3 spans 14 residues. Germline V gene lookup returns CDR1 SGDLS and CDR2 YYNGEE. The V end was cut by 0 bases, the J end by 5 bases, with 11 bases between. The CDR3 region is CASSVASGSETQYF. Written as DNA, the CDR3 is TGTGCCAGCAGCGTAGCCTCGGGGTCCGAGACCCAGTACTTC.

The chain carries TRBV21-1 and TRBJ1-1; the table gives TRBD1 as D, unverified against the DNA. TRBV21-1 is annotated as a pseudogene. CDR3 length: 15 residues. The CDR3 DNA follows: TGTGCCAGCAGCTTCCGGGACAGGACCCTCACTGAAGCTTTCTTT. It is translated as CASSFRDRTLTEAFF.

The chain employs TRBV18 and TRBJ1-3; 10 positions match TRBD1. Germline trimming cut 3 bases from V and 4 bases from J; bases unmatched to any gene: 3. CDR1 and CDR2 from the germline V gene are KGHSH and LQKENI. This CDR3 contains 15 residues. CDR3 region: CASSPTDRGGNTIYF. CDR3 nucleotide sequence: TGTGCCAGCTCACCGACGGACAGGGGGGGAAACACCATATATTTT.